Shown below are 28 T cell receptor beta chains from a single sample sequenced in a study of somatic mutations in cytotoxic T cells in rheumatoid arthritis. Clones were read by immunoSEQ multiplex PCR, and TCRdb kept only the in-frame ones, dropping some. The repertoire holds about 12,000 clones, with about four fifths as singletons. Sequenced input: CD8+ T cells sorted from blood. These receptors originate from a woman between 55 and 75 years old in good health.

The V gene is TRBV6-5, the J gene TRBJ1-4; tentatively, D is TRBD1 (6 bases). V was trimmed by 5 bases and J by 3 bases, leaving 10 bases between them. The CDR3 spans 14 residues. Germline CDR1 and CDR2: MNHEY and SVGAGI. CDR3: CASSKTGPNEKLFF. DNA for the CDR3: TGTGCCAGCAGTAAAACAGGGCCTAATGAAAAACTGTTTTTT.

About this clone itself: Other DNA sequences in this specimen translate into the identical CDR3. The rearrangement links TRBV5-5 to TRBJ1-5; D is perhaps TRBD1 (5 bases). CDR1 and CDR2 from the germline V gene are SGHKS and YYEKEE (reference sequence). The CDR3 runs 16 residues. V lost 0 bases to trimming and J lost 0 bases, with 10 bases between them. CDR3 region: CASSLVGGDSNQPQHF. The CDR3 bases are TGTGCCAGCAGCTTGGTAGGAGGGGATAGCAATCAGCCCCAGCATTTT.

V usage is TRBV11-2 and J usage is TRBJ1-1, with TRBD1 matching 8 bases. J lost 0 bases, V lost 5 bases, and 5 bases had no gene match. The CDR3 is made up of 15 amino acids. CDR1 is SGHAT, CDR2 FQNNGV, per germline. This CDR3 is CASSPPGGLNTEAFF. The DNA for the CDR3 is TGTGCCAGCAGCCCACCAGGGGGCTTGAACACTGAAGCTTTCTTT.

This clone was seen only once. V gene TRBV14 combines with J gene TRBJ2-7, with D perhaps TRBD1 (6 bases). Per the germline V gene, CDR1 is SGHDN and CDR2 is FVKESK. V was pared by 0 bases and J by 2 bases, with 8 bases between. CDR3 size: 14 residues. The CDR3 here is CASSQDDRPYEQYV. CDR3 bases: TGTGCCAGCAGCCAAGATGACAGGCCCTACGAGCAGTACGTC.

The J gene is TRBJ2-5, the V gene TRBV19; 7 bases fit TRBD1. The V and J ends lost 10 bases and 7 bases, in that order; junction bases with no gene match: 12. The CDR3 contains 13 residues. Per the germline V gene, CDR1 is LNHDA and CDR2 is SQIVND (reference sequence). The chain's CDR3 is CATSQGQSGTQYF. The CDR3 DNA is TGTGCCACCTCGCAGGGACAGAGCGGGACCCAGTACTTC.

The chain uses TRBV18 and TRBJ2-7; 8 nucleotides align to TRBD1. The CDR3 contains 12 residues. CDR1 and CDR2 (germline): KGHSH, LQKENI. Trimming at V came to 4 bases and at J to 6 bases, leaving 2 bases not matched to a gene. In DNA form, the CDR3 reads TGTGCCAGCTCACAGGACAGGGTCGAGCAGTACGTC. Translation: CASSQDRVEQYV.

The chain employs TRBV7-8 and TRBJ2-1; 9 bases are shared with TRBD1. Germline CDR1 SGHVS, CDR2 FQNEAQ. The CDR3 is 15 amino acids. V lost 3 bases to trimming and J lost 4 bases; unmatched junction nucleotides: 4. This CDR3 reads CASSFRDRAYNEQFF. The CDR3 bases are TGTGCCAGCAGCTTCCGGGACAGGGCATACAATGAGCAGTTCTTC.

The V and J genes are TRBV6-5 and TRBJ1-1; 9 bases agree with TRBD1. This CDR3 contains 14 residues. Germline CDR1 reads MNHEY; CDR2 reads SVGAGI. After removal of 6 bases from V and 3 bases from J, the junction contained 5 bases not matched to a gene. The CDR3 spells CASRTGGRDTEAFF. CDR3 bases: TGTGCCAGCAGGACAGGGGGGAGGGACACTGAAGCTTTCTTT.

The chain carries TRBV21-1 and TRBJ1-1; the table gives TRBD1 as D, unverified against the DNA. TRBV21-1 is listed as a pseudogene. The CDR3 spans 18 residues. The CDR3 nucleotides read TGTGCCAGCGTTAATGCTACAGACCCAAATAGACGGAACACTGAAGCTTTCTTT. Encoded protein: CASVNATDPNRRNTEAFF.

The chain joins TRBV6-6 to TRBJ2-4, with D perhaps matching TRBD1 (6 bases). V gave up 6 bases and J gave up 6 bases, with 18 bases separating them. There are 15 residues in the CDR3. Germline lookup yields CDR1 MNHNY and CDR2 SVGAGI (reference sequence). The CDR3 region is CASSPLMGHGNIQYF. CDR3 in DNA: TGTGCCAGCAGCCCTCTTATGGGACATGGAAACATTCAGTACTTC.

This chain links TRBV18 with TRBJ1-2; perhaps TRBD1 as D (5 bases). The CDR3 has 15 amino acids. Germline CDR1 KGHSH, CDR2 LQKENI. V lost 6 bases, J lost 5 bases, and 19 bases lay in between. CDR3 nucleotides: TGTGCCAGCTCCCTCCCGATTGGAACAGGTTATGGCTACACCTTC. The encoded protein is CASSLPIGTGYGYTF.

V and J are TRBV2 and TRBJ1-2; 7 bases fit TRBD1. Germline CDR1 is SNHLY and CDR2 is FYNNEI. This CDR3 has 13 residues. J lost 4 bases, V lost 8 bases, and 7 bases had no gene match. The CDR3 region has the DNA TGTGCCAGCCAGGGGGTCTCGAGCTATGGCTACACCTTC. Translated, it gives CASQGVSSYGYTF.

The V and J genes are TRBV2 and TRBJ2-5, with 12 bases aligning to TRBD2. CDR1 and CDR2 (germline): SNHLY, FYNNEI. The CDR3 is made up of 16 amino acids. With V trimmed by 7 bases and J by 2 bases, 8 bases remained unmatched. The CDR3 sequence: CASNYASGGEQETQYF. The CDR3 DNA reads TGTGCCAGCAATTACGCTAGCGGGGGGGAACAAGAGACCCAGTACTTC. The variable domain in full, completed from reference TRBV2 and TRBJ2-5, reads EPEVTQTPSHQVTQMGQEVILRCVPISNHLYFYWYRQILGQKVEFLVSFYNNEISEKSEIFDDQFSVERPDGSNFTLKIRSTKLEDSAMYFCASNYASGGEQETQYFGPGTRLLVL.

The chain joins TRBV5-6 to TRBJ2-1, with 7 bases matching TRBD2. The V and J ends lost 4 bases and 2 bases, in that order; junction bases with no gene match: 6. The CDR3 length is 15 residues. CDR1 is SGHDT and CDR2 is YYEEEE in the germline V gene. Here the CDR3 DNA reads TGTGCCAGCAGCCCTTGGGGAGGGACCTACAATGAGCAGTTCTTC. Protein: CASSPWGGTYNEQFF.

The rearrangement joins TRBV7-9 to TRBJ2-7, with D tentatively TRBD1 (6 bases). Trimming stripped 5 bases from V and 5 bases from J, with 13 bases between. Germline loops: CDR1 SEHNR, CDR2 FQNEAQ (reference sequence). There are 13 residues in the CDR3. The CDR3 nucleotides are TGTGCCAGCAGCCAGGGGCCAACCGACGAGCAGTACGTC. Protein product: CASSQGPTDEQYV.

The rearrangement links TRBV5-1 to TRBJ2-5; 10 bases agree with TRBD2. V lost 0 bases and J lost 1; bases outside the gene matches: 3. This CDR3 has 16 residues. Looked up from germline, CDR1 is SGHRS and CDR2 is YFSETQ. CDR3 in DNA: TGCGCCAGCAGCTTGGAGGCTAGCGGGGGCCAAGAGACCCAGTACTTC. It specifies CASSLEASGGQETQYF.

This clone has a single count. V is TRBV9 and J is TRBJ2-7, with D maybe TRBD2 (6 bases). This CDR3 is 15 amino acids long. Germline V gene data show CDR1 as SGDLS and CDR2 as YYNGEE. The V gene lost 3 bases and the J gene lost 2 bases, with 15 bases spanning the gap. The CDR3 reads CASSALGGETYEQYF. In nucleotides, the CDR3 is TGTGCCAGCAGCGCACTAGGCGGGGAGACCTACGAGCAGTACTTC.

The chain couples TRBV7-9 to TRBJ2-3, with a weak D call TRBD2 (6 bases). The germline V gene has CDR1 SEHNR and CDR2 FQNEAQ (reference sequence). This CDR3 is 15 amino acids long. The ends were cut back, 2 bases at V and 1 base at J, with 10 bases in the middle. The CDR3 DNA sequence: TGTGCCAGCAGCTTAAAGGGAGGAGGCACAGATACGCAGTATTTT. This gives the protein CASSLKGGGTDTQYF.

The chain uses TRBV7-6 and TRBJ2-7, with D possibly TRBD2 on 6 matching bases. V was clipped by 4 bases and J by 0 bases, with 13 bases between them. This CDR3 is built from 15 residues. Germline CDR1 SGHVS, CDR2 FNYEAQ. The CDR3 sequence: CASSSGTSSSYEQYF. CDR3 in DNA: TGTGCCAGCAGCTCCGGGACTTCCAGCTCCTACGAGCAGTACTTC.

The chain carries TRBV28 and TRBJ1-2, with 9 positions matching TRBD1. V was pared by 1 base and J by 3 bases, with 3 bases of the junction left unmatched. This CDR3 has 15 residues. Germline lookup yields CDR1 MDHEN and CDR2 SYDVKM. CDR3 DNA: TGTGCCAGCAGTTTATTGGGACAGGGCGACTATGGCTACACCTTC. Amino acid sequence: CASSLLGQGDYGYTF.

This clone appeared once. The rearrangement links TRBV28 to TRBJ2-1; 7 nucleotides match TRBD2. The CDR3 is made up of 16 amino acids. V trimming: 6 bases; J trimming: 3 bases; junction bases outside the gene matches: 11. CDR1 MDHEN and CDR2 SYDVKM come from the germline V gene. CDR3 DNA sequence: TGTGCCAGCAGCCCCTTAGCGGGCGGGATCTACAATGAGCAGTTCTTC. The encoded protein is CASSPLAGGIYNEQFF.

CDR3 nucleotides: TGTGCCAGCAGCCAAGTCCCCGGGGGAATCTACGAGCAGTACTTC. Its translation is CASSQVPGGIYEQYF. The chain employs TRBV14 and TRBJ2-7; tentative D call: TRBD2 (6 bases). Germline V gene data show CDR1 as SGHDN and CDR2 as FVKESK. The CDR3 extends over 15 amino acids. V was shortened by 1 base and J by 3 bases, with 13 bases between the two germline ends. Supplemented by reference TRBV14 and TRBJ2-7, the full variable domain reads EAGVTQFPSHSVIEKGQTVTLRCDPISGHDNLYWYRRVMGKEIKFLLHFVKESKQDESGMPNNRFLAERTGGTYSTLKVQPAELEDSGVYFCASSQVPGGIYEQYFGPGTRLTVT.

The CDR3 DNA reads as TGTGCCAGCATTGCGGCCGGACTCAATGAGCAGTTCTTC. This encodes CASIAAGLNEQFF. The genes are TRBV6-1 and TRBJ2-1, with D perhaps TRBD2 (5 bases). Germline V gene data show CDR1 as MNHNS and CDR2 as SASEGT. V was trimmed by 7 bases and J by 6 bases, leaving 13 bases between them. The CDR3 covers 13 residues.

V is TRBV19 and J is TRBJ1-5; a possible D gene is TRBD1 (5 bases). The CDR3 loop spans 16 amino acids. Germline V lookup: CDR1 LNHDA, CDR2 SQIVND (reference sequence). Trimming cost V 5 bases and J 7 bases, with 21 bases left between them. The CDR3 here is CASSLYVRDPDQPQHF. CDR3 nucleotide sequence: TGTGCCAGTAGTCTTTACGTCAGGGATCCGGACCAGCCCCAGCATTTT.

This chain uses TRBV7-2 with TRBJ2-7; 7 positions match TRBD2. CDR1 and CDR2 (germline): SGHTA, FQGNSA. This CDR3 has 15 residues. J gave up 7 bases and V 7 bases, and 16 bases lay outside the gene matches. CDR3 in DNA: TGTGCCAGCACCCCAACGGGGGGAGCCCTCGGGGAGCAGTACTTC. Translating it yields CASTPTGGALGEQYF.

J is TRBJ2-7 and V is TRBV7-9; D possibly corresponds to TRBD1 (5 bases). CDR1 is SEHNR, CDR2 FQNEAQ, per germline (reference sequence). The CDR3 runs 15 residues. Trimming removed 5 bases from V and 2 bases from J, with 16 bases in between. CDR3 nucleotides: TGTGCCAGCAGCCGCCCCGGAATGGGGCCCTACGAGCAGTACTTC. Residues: CASSRPGMGPYEQYF.

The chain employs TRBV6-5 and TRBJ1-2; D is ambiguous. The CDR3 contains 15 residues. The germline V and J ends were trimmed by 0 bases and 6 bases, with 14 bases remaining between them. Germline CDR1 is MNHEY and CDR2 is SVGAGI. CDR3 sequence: CASSYSSRGLNGYTF. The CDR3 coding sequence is TGTGCCAGCAGTTACTCGAGTCGAGGACTAAATGGCTACACCTTC.

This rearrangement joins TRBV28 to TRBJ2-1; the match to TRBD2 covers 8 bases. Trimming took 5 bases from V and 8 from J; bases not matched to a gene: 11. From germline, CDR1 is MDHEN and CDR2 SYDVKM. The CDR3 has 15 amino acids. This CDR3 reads CASSTSGGPWDEQFF. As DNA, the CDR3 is TGTGCCAGCAGTACATCGGGGGGGCCATGGGATGAGCAGTTCTTC. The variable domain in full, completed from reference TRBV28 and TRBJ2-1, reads DVKVTQSSRYLVKRTGEKVFLECVQDMDHENMFWYRQDPGLGLRLIYFSYDVKMKEKGDIPEGYSVSREKKERFSLILESASTNQTSMYLCASSTSGGPWDEQFFGPGTRLTVL.